Included here is one T cell receptor beta chain sequence, with context. Its specificity is not known. The source of the sample is a study of cytomegalovirus exposure and HLA in healthy donors. The PCR made use of 60 Vbeta and 13 Jbeta primers. TCRdb keeps only in-frame clones here, not all; method: immunoSEQ multiplex PCR. The data hold about 130,000 clones, with about two thirds observed a single time. Study-level findings and limits: V- and J-gene trimming in TCR beta was tied to a missense DCLRE1C variant by an analysis performed later. TCR beta chains numbering more than 150 were designated cytomegalovirus-associated. In a later analysis, HLA-C alleles had the fewest associated TCRs, DRB1 alleles the most. What was likely a sequencing artifact was a cluster of highly shared sequence variants.

What was sequenced was PBMCs. This receptor was taken from a woman aged 55-69 years in good health and CMV-seropositive.

CDR3 sequence: CASSLAGVHGYTF. In DNA form, the CDR3 reads TGTGCCAGCAGCTTGGCGGGAGTCCATGGCTACACCTTC. The rearrangement links TRBV5-4 to TRBJ1-2; no clear D. V was shortened by 0 bases and J by 6 bases, with 9 bases between the two germline ends. The CDR3 is 13 residues long. Germline V CDR1 and CDR2: SGHNT, YYREEE (reference sequence).